A selection of T cell receptor beta chains follows, all from one sample in a study of shared clonotypes between healthy human individuals. Produced via immunoSEQ multiplex PCR; TCRdb's table is partial and in-frame only. The top ten hold roughly 0.61% of the sample, which has over a million clones, about 84% seen once. The specimen was memory CD4+ T cells from PBMCs. These receptors originate from a man aged 18 to 30 in good health. Some clones in this sample may be carry-over from other donors' samples. Both conserved end residues are part of each CDR3. The D gene is left open where the match is weak. Clone size, where shown, is once, few, many, or a class for clones that have expanded.

D gene | J gene | V gene | clone size | CDR3 DNA | CDR3 protein
TRBD2 | TRBJ2-3 | TRBV11-2 | once | TGTGCCAGCAGCTTAAGACCGGGACTAGCGGGAGTGAGCACAGATACGCAGTATTTT | CASSLRPGLAGVSTDTQYF
TRBD1 | TRBJ1-1 | TRBV2 | . | TGTGCCAGCAGGCAGGACAGGGGGTTTGTTGAAGCTTTCTTT | CASRQDRGFVEAFF
. | TRBJ1-5 | TRBV19 | . | TGTGCCAGTTCCGGGAGGACTCAGCCCCAGCATTTT | CASSGRTQPQHF
. | TRBJ1-4 | TRBV19 | . | TGTGCCAGTAGTATAACCGGCAGGGAGAATGAAAAACTGTTTTTT | CASSITGRENEKLFF
. | TRBJ1-3 | TRBV4-1 | . | TGCGCCAGCAGCCAAGATGGCAGGACTGGAAACACCATATATTTT | CASSQDGRTGNTIYF
. | TRBJ1-4 | TRBV18 | . | TGTGCCAGCTCACCGGGGACCCAAGGTGAAAAACTGTTTTTT | CASSPGTQGEKLFF
. | TRBJ2-2 | TRBV14 | . | TGTGCCAGCAGCCAAAGAAGGTTCGGGGAGCTGTTTTTT | CASSQRRFGELFF
. | TRBJ1-1 | TRBV6-1 | . | TGTGCCAGCAGTGAAGCGAGGCCGAACACTGAAGCTTTCTTT | CASSEARPNTEAFF
. | TRBJ2-1 | TRBV29-1 | . | TGCAGCGTTGACTCGTTCAGGGGACATGAGCAGTTCTTC | CSVDSFRGHEQFF
. | TRBJ2-3 | TRBV4-3 | . | TGCGCCAGCAGCCAAGATCCTCCCACCCGGGGCGCAGATACGCAGTATTTT | CASSQDPPTRGADTQYF
. | TRBJ1-2 | TRBV11-2 | . | TGTGCCAGCAGCTGGGGCAAGAACGGCTACACCTTC | CASSWGKNGYTF
TRBD1 | TRBJ1-4 | TRBV4-1 | few | TGCGCCAGCAGCCAGACGACAGGGAATGAAAAACTGTTTTTT | CASSQTTGNEKLFF
TRBD1 | TRBJ2-3 | TRBV14 | . | TGTGCCAGCAGCAAACGACAGGGTAGCACAGATACGCAGTATTTT | CASSKRQGSTDTQYF
TRBD2 | TRBJ2-1 | TRBV10-3 | once | TGTGCCATCAGTGAGTCCCTAGCGGGAGAGCTCAATGAGCAGTTCTTC | CAISESLAGELNEQFF
. | TRBJ1-1 | TRBV27 | . | TGTGCCAGCAGTTGGGACCGACGAAACACTGAAGCTTTCTTT | CASSWDRRNTEAFF
TRBD2 | TRBJ2-5 | TRBV5-6 | . | TGTGCCAGCAGCTCGCACCCCCGGGAGGAGGAGACCCAGTACTTC | CASSSHPREEETQYF
. | TRBJ2-1 | TRBV7-9 | . | TGTGCCAGCAGCTTAGATTGGGGGAGCTCCTACAATGAGCAGTTCTTC | CASSLDWGSSYNEQFF
. | TRBJ2-5 | TRBV6-5 | . | TGTGCCAGCAGTTACTCCCGGGGCGCGGAGACCCAGTACTTC | CASSYSRGAETQYF
. | TRBJ1-2 | TRBV9 | . | TGTGCCAGCAGTGGGAGGGGGAGAGCTAACTATGGCTACACCTTC | CASSGRGRANYGYTF
. | TRBJ1-1 | TRBV5-1 | few | TGCGCCAGCAGCTTCGATTCCCGGAACACTGAAGCTTTCTTT | CASSFDSRNTEAFF
TRBD1 | TRBJ1-2 | TRBV2 | . | TGTGCCAGCATAGTTATGGGACAGAAGAGCTATGGCTACACCTTC | CASIVMGQKSYGYTF
. | TRBJ2-3 | TRBV11-3 | . | TGTGCCAGCAGCCCCCGGCGGGCAGATACGCAGTATTTT | CASSPRRADTQYF
TRBD2 | TRBJ2-1 | TRBV5-5 | . | TGTGCCAGCAATCCCTGGACTAGCGGGAGGGAGAGTGAGCAGTTCTTC | CASNPWTSGRESEQFF
. | TRBJ1-4 | TRBV9 | . | TGTGCCAGCGGCAGAGATGCAACTAATGAAAAACTGTTTTTT | CASGRDATNEKLFF
TRBD2 | TRBJ2-2 | TRBV5-1 | . | TGCGCCAGCAGCCGAACTAGCGGGAGCACCGGGGAGCTGTTTTTT | CASSRTSGSTGELFF
. | TRBJ1-5 | TRBV6-1 | . | TGTGCCAGCAGTGACCCGCAGAGGAGTCAGCCCCAGCATTTT | CASSDPQRSQPQHF
. | TRBJ2-3 | TRBV6-1 | once | TGTGCCAGCAGTGACCCAGCGGGCACAGATACGCAGTATTTT | CASSDPAGTDTQYF
. | TRBJ1-5 | TRBV7-2 | . | TGTGCCAGCAGCCCCCGGGATGGCAGTCAGCCCCAGCATTTT | CASSPRDGSQPQHF
. | TRBJ2-5 | TRBV12-5 | once | TGTGCTAGTGGTTTTTTCGTGGGTGGGACCCAGTACTTC | CASGFFVGGTQYF
. | TRBJ2-7 | TRBV7-8 | few | TGTGCCAGCAGCTTACAGGGGAGCTCCTACGAGCAGTACTTC | CASSLQGSSYEQYF
. | TRBJ1-5 | TRBV29-1 | many | TGCAGCGTGGGCCGGGATATAGGCCAGCCCCAGCATTTT | CSVGRDIGQPQHF
. | TRBJ2-1 | TRBV7-2 | . | TGTGCCAGCAGACAGGCGAGGGTGGCAGGCAATGAGCAGTTCTTC | CASRQARVAGNEQFF
. | TRBJ2-3 | TRBV15 | . | TGTGCCACCAGCTATCAGGGACATCCCCCAGATACGCAGTATTTT | CATSYQGHPPDTQYF
. | TRBJ1-1 | TRBV2 | . | TGTGCCAGCAGCGCCGGGGCCGCCGACACTGAAGCTTTCTTT | CASSAGAADTEAFF
. | TRBJ2-5 | TRBV18 | . | TGTGCCAGCTCACCGCGACAGCAAGAGACCCAGTACTTC | CASSPRQQETQYF
. | TRBJ2-2 | TRBV7-9 | . | TGTGCCAGCAGCCACGGAACTAGCGGGGAGCTGTTTTTT | CASSHGTSGELFF
. | TRBJ2-6 | TRBV5-1 | . | TGCGCCAGCAGCCCTGTCCCGGTCTCTGGGGCCAACGTCCTGACTTTC | CASSPVPVSGANVLTF